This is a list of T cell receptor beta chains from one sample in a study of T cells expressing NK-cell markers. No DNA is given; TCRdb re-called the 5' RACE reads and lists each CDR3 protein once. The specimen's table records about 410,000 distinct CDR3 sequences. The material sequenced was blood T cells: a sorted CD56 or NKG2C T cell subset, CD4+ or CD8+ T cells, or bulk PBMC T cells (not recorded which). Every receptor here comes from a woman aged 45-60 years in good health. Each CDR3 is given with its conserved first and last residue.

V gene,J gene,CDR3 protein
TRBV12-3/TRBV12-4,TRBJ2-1,CASSYTGTVSYEQFF
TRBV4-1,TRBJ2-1,CASSQAERPGGNEQFF
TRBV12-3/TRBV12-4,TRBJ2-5,CASRIAAGETQYF
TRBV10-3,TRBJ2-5,CAISTGGPDQETQYF
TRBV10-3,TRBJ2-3,CAISNPGLAGTADTQYF
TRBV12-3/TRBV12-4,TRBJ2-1,CASSLAHAHRFF
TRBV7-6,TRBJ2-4,CASSPLSDRGNIQYF
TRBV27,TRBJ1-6,CASSLIGTGGNSPLHF
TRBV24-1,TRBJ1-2,CATSDLPGEGYTF
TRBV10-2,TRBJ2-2,CASSISRGGLAELFF
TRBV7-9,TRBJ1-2,CASSLAMSNYGYTF
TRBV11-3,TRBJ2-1,CASSLAVKVEAGEQFF
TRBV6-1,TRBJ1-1,CASRPTDRALTEAFF
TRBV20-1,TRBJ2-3,CSASGTGLLEVSDTQYF
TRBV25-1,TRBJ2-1,CASRSEGAHYNEQFF
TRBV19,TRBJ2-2,CASSAPPRLAANTGELFF
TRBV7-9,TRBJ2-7,CASSSEGGRSSEQYF
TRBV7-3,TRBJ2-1,CASSLTSSYYWREGPYNEQFF
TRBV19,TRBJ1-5,CASSRSMDVNIPQHF
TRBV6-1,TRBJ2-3,CASSLAGGAQYF
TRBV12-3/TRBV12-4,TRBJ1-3,CASSAAAPRNTIYF
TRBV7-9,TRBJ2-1,CASSLNPLGPQFF